The next 5 T cell receptor beta chains were all read from a single sample in a study of T cells of healthy individuals. TCRdb re-analysed the 5' RACE reads in MiXCR, keeping a single row per CDR3 protein. The data contain approximately 58,000 distinct CDR3 sequences, about 14% of them singletons. These receptors came from a human donor in good health.

This clonotype was observed a few times. The chain is built from TRBV20-1 and TRBJ2-1; 9 bases line up with TRBD2. Trimming cost V 3 bases and J 12 bases; bases outside gene matches: 12. The CDR3 is made up of 14 amino acids. Germline assignment: CDR1 DFQATT and CDR2 SNEGSKA (reference sequence). The CDR3 reads CSASLASGAVVQFF. As DNA, the CDR3 is TGCAGTGCTAGCTTGGCTAGCGGGGCAGTTGTGCAGTTCTTC.

This clonotype was counted many times. The genes are TRBV5-1 and TRBJ1-2; 8 nucleotides align to TRBD1. J gave up 9 bases and V 3 bases, and 10 bases lay outside the gene matches. Per the germline V gene, CDR1 is SGHRS and CDR2 is YFSETQ. This CDR3 is 14 amino acids long. The CDR3 DNA is TGCGCCAGCAGCTCCGGACAGGGATCCATACGCTACACCTTC. Encoded protein: CASSSGQGSIRYTF. The whole variable domain, filled in from reference TRBV5-1 and TRBJ1-2, reads KAGVTQTPRYLIKTRGQQVTLSCSPISGHRSVSWYQQTPGQGLQFLFEYFSETQRNKGNFPGRFSGRQFSNSRSEMNVSTLELGDSALYLCASSSGQGSIRYTFGSGTRLTVV.

In its sample, this clonotype was seen many times. The J gene is TRBJ2-7, the V gene TRBV6-5, with D hard to call. V was trimmed by 2 bases and J by 3 bases, leaving 8 bases between them. The V gene's germline CDR1 is MNHEY and CDR2 SVGAGI. The CDR3 spans 13 residues. CDR3 nucleotides: TGTGCCAGCAGTTACAACCCAGGCTACGAGCAGTACTTC. This sequence encodes CASSYNPGYEQYF.

This clonotype was seen at least ten times. The J gene is TRBJ1-2, the V gene TRBV30; 7 bases map to TRBD1. Germline V gene sequence: CDR1 GTSNPN, CDR2 SVGIG (reference sequence). The V and J ends lost 3 bases and 1 base, in that order; junction bases with no gene match: 5. This CDR3 has 14 residues. The CDR3 sequence: CAWSPQGVNYGYTF. In DNA, the CDR3 is TGTGCCTGGAGCCCGCAGGGGGTTAACTATGGCTACACCTTC.

This clonotype was observed a handful of times. A read error may explain this, as a much larger clone is one base away. J is TRBJ2-3 and V is TRBV2; D may be TRBD1 or TRBD2 (5 bases each). Trimming cost V 3 bases and J 4 bases, with 11 bases left between them. CDR1 is SNHLY, CDR2 FYNNEI, per germline. This CDR3 is built from 14 residues. CDR3 nucleotides: TGTGCCAGCAGTGAGAGGGCAGGGCCAGATACGCAGTATTTT. Its protein product is CASSERAGPDTQYF.